The source of this TCR beta chain is a study of radiation and T cells in renal cell carcinoma. Study-wide results and limits: Top tumor clonotypes rose in blood 2 weeks post-radiation, then contracted. No pretreatment tumor biopsies were available for baseline clonotypes.

Trimming took 0 bases from V and 1 from J, leaving 12 bases between them. The CDR3 loop spans 15 amino acids. Germline assignment: CDR1 GTSNPN and CDR2 SVGIG (reference sequence). Stated time point: blood 2 weeks post-SBRT. The treatment denotes: 15 Gy SBRT to primary tumor, nephrectomy 4 weeks later. Serial blood draws occurred at baseline and 2 and 4 weeks post-SBRT. Clear cell pathology was present in this patient's renal cell carcinoma. Sequencing was performed with immunoSEQ multiplex PCR; in TCRdb, only in-frame clones are kept and a portion is missing. The top ten hold 1.5% to 2% of the sample, which has some 130,000 clones, more than 80% seen once. Points on this clone: Antigen specificity is unknown.

The source was blood, collected from a patient whose treatment included radiotherapy and nephrectomy. The source is a woman aged 60 to 75 with renal cell carcinoma. V and J are TRBV30 and TRBJ1-1, with D unclear. Here the CDR3 reads CAWSVPRTGNTEAFF. DNA for the CDR3: TGTGCCTGGAGTGTACCCCGGACGGGGAACACTGAAGCTTTCTTT.